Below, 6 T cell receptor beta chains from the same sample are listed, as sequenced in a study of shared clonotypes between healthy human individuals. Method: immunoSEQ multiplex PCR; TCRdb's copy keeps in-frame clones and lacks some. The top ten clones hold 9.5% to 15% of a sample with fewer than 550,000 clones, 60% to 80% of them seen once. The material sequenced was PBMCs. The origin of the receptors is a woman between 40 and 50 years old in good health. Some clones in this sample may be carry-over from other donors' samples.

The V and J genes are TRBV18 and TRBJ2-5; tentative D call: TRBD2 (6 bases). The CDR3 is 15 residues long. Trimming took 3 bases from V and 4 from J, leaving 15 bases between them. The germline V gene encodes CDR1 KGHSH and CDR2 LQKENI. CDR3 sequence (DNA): TGTGCCAGCTCACCCACGCGGGGTACTGGAGAGACCCAGTACTTC. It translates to CASSPTRGTGETQYF.

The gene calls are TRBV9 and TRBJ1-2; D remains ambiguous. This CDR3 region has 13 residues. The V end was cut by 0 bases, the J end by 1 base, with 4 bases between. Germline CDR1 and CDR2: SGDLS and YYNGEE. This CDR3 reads CASSVDNNYGYTF. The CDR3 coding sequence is TGTGCCAGCAGCGTAGACAATAACTATGGCTACACCTTC.

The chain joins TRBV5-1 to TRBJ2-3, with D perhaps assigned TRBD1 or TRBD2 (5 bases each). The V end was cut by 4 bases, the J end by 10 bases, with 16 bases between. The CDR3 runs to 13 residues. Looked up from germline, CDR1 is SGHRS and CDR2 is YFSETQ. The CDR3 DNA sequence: TGCGCCAGCAGCCCGGTACTAGGGGAAGCGCAGTATTTT. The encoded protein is CASSPVLGEAQYF.

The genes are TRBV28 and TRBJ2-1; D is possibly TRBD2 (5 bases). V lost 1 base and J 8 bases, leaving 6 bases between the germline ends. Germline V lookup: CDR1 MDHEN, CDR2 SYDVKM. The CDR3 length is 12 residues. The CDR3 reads CASSLLGDEQFF. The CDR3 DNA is TGTGCCAGCAGTTTATTGGGAGATGAGCAGTTCTTC.

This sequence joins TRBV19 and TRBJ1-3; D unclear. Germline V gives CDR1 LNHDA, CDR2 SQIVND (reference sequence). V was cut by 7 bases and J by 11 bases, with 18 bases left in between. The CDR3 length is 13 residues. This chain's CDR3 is CASTLGRGFAIYF. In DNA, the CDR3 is TGTGCCAGTACCCTCGGGCGGGGATTCGCCATATATTTT.

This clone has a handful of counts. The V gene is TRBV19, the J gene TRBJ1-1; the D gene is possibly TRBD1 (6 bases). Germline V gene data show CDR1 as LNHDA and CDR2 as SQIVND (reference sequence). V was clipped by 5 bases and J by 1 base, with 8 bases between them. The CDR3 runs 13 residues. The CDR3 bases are TGTGCCAGTAGTCTACAGGGGAACACTGAAGCTTTCTTT. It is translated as CASSLQGNTEAFF.